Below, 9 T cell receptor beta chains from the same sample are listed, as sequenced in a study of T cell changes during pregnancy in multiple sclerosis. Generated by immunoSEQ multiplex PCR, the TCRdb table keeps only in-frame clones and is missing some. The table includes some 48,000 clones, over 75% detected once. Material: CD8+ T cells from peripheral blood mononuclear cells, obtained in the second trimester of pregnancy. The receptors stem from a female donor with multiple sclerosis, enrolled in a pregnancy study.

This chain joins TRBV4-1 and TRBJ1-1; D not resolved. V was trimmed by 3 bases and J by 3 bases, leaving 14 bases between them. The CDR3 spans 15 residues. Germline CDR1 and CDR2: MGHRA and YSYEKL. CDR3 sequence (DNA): TGCGCCAGCAGCCACCAACAGACGAAAGACACTGAAGCTTTCTTT. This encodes CASSHQQTKDTEAFF.

The CDR3 DNA is TGTGCCAGCAGCTCTTATTTAGCGGGGGAGCTCCAAGAGACCCAGTACTTC. Its protein is CASSSYLAGELQETQYF. This sequence joins TRBV7-8 and TRBJ2-5; TRBD2 matches 9 bases. The CDR3 extends over 17 amino acids. With 4 bases clipped from V and 1 base from J, the junction kept 10 bases outside the gene matches. Germline assignment: CDR1 SGHVS and CDR2 FQNEAQ.

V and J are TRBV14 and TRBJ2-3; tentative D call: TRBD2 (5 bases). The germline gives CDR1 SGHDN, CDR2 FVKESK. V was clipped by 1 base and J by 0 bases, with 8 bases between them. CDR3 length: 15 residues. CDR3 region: CASSQGAVSTDTQYF. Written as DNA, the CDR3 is TGTGCCAGCAGCCAAGGAGCGGTTAGCACAGATACGCAGTATTTT. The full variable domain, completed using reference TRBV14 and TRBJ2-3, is EAGVTQFPSHSVIEKGQTVTLRCDPISGHDNLYWYRRVMGKEIKFLLHFVKESKQDESGMPNNRFLAERTGGTYSTLKVQPAELEDSGVYFCASSQGAVSTDTQYFGPGTRLTVL.

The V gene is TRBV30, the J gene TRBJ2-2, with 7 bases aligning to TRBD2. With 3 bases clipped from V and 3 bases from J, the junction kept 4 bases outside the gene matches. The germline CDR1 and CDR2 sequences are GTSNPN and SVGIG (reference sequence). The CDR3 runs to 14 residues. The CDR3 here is CAWRREGHTGELFF. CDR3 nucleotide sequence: TGTGCCTGGAGGAGGGAGGGCCACACCGGGGAGCTGTTTTTT.

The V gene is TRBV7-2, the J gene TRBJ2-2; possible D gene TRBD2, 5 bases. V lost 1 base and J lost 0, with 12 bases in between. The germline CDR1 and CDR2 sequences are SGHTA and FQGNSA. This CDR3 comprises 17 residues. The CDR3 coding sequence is TGTGCCAGCAGCTTAGTCAGCGGCCTTCCGAACACCGGGGAGCTGTTTTTT. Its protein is CASSLVSGLPNTGELFF.

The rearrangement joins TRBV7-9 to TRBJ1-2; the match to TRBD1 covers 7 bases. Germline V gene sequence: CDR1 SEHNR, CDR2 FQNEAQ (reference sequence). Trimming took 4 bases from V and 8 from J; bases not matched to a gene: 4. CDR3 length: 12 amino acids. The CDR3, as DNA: TGTGCCAGCAGCTCAGACAGGGCCGGCTACACCTTC. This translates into CASSSDRAGYTF.

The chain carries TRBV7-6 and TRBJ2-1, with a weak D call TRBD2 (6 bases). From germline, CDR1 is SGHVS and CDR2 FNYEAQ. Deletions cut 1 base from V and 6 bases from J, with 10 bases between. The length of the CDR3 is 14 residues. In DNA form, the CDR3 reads TGTGCCAGCAGCTTAGTAGCGGAAACCAATGAGCAGTTCTTC. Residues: CASSLVAETNEQFF.

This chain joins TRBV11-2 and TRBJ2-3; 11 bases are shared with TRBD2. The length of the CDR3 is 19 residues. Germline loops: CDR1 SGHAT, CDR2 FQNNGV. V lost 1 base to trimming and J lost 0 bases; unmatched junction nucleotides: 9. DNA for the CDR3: TGTGCCAGCAGCTTAGGGGGCCTAGCGGGGGGCCTAAGCACAGATACGCAGTATTTT. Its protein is CASSLGGLAGGLSTDTQYF.

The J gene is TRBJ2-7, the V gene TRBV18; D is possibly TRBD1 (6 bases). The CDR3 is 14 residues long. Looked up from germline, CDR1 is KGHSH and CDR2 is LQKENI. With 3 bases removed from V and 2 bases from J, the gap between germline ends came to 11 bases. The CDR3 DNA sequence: TGTGCCAGCTCACCGGGCAGGGGACCCTACGAGCAGTACTTC. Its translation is CASSPGRGPYEQYF.